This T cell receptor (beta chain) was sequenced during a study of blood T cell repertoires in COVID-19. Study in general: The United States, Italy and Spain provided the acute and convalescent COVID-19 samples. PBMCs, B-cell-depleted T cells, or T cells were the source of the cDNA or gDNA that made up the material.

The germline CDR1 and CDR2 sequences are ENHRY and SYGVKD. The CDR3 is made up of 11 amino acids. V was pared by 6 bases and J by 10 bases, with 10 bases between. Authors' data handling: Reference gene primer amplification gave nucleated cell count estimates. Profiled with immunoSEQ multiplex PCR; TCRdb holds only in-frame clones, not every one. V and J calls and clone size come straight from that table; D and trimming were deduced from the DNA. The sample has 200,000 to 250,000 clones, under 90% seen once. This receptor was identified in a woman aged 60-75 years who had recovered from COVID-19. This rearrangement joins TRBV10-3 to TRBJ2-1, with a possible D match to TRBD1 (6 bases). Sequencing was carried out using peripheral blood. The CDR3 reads CAISPGTEQFF. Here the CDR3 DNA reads TGTGCCATCAGCCCCGGGACAGAGCAGTTCTTC.